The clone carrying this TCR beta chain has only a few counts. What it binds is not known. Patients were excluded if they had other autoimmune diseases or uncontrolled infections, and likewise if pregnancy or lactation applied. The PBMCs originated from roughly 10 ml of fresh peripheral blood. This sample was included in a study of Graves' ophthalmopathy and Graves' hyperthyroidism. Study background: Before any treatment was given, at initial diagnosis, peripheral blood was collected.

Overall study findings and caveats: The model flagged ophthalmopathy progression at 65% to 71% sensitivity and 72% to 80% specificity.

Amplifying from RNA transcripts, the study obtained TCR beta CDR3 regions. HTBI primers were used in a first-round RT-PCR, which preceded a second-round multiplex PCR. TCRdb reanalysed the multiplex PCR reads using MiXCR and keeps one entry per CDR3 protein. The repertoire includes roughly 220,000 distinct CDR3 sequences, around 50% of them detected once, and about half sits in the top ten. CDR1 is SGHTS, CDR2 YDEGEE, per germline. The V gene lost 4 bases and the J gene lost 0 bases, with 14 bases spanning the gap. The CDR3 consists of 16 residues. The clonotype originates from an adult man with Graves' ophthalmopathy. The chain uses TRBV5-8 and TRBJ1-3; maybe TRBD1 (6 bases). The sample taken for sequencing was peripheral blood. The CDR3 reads CASSPGTFDSGNTIYF. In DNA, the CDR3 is TGTGCCAGCAGCCCCGGGACATTTGACTCTGGAAACACCATATATTTT.